This T cell receptor beta chain came from a study of cytomegalovirus exposure and HLA in healthy donors. Overall study results and limits: The likely explanation for a cluster of highly shared sequence variants was sequencing artifact.

PCR amplification relied on 60 Vbeta primers (plus 13 Jbeta primers). Profiled with immunoSEQ multiplex PCR; TCRdb holds only in-frame clones, not every one. This table has 150,000 to 200,000 clones, about 90% appearing once. As for this clone: The antigen is undetermined.

The sequence came from a girl under three years old in good health and CMV-seronegative. What was sequenced was PBMCs.

The DNA for the CDR3 is TGTGCCAGCAGCCAAGATAACGGGGGGCGTACTGGCTACACCTTC. Its protein is CASSQDNGGRTGYTF. The rearrangement links TRBV4-2 to TRBJ1-2; possibly TRBD1 for D (6 bases). The CDR3 length is 15 residues. V lost 0 bases and J 7 bases, leaving 15 bases between the germline ends. Germline V gives CDR1 LGHNA, CDR2 YNFKEQ.